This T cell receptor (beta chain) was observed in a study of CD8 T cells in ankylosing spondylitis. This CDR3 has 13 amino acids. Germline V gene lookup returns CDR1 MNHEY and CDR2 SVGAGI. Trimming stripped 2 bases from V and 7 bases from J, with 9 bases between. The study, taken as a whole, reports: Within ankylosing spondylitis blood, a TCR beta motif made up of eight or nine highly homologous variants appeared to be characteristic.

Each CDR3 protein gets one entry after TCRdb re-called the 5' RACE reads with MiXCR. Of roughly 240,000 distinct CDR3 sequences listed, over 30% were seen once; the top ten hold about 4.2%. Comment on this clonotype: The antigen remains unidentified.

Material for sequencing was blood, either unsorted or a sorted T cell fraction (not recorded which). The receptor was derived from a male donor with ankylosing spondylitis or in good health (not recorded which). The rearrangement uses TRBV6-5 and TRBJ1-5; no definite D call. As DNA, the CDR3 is TGTGCCAGCAGTTACAGGGTGGGCCAGCCCCAGCATTTT. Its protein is CASSYRVGQPQHF.